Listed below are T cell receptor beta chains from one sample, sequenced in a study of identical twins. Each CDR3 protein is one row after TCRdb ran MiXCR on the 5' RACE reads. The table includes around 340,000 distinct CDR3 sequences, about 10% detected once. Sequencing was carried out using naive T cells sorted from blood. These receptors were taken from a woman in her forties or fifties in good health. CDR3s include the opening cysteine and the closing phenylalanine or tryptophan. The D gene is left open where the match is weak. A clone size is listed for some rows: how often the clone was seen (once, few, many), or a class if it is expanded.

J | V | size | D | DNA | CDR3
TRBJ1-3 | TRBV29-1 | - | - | TGCAGCGTGCTCTCTGGAAACACCATATATTTT | CSVLSGNTIYF
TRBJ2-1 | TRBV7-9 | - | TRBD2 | TGTGCCAGCAGCGGACCGGGACTAGCGGGAGAGGGTGAGCAGTTCTTC | CASSGPGLAGEGEQFF
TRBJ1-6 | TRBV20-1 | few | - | TGCAGTGTTACAGGGTCGAGCTCCTATAATTCACCCCTCCACTTT | CSVTGSSSYNSPLHF
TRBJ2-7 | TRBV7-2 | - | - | TGTGCCAGCAGCTCGTGGGTGGGCCACGAGCAGTACTTC | CASSSWVGHEQYF
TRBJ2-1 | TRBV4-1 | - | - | TGCGCCAGCAGCCAAGAGAGCGGCTTTAACAATGAGCAGTTCTTC | CASSQESGFNNEQFF
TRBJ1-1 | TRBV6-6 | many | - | TGTGCCAGCAGTTACCTAGGACACGTGAACACTGAAGCTTTCTTT | CASSYLGHVNTEAFF
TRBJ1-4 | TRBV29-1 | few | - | TGCAGCGTTGGTGAAGGAACTAATGAAAAACTGTTTTTT | CSVGEGTNEKLFF
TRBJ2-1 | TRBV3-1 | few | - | TGTGCCAGCAGCCGCCCTTTCCATGAGCAGTTCTTC | CASSRPFHEQFF
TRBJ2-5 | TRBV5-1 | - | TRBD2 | TGCGCCAGCAGCTACGGACTAGCGGGAGGAGGAGAGACCCAGTACTTC | CASSYGLAGGGETQYF
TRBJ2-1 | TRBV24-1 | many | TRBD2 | TGTGCCACCAGTGATCCCCAGCCGGGACTAGGTGGCGATGAGCAGTTCTTC | CATSDPQPGLGGDEQFF
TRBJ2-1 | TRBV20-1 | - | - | TGCAGTGCTAGAACCGACAGAACCACCTACAATGAGCAGTTCTTC | CSARTDRTTYNEQFF
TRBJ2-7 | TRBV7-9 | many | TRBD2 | TGTGCCAGCAGCTTAACTAGCGGGATTGGCTACGAGCAGTACTTC | CASSLTSGIGYEQYF
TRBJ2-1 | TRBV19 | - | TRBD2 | TGTGCCAGTAGCCGTACTAGCGGGTTTGGGAATGAGCAGTTCTTC | CASSRTSGFGNEQFF
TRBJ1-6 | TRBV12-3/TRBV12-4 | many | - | TGTGCCACCGCGCCGGGGGGGGCCTATAATTCACCCCTCCACTTT | CATAPGGAYNSPLHF
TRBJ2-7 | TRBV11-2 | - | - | TGTGCCAGCAGCTTAGATTCTGGGCGCAGGGCGAGCTACGAGCAGTACTTC | CASSLDSGRRASYEQYF
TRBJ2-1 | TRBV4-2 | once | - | TGTGCCAGCAGCCAAGATTTGGTAGCAGGCAATGAGCGGTTCTTC | CASSQDLVAGNERFF
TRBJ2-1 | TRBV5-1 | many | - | TGCGCCAGCAGCTTGCTTGGAGGTCGGTTCTTC | CASSLLGGRFF
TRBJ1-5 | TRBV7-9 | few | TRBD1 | TGTGCCAGCAGCTCAGGGGGCCGGAGCAATCAGCCCCAGCATTTT | CASSSGGRSNQPQHF
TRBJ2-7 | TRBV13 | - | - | TGTGCCAGCAGCTCGAGGGGTTACTCTTCCTACGAGCAGTACTTC | CASSSRGYSSYEQYF
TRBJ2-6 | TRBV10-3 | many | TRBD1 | TGTGCCATCAGTCACCAGAAGACAGGGAAAGCTGGGGCCAACGTCCTGACTTTC | CAISHQKTGKAGANVLTF
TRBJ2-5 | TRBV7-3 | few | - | TGTGCCAGCAGCTTTGTGGGGGGAGAGACCCAGTACTTC | CASSFVGGETQYF
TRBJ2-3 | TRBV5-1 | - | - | TGCGCCAGCAGCTTTCCACACCTGGGACGCACAGATACGCAGTATTTT | CASSFPHLGRTDTQYF
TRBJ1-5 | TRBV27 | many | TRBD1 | TGTGCCAGCAGTCCACATCTAGGGGACAGAAATCAGCCCCAGCATTTT | CASSPHLGDRNQPQHF
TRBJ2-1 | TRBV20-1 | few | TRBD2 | TGCAGTGCTCCAGCTAGCGGGAGTAGGGAGTTCTTC | CSAPASGSREFF
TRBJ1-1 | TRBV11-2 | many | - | TGTGCCAGCAGCTTAGAACTGTTTGAAGCTTTCTTT | CASSLELFEAFF
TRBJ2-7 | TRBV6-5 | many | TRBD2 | TGTGCCAGCAGTTACTCAGAAGCGGGACCCTACGAGCAGTACTTC | CASSYSEAGPYEQYF
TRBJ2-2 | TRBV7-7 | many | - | TGTGCTAGCAGCTTAGCGCCTAAGGGTCCCCGGGCCGGGGAGCTGTTTTTT | CASSLAPKGPRAGELFF
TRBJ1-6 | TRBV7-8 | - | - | TGTGCCAGCAGCTCACTCACCGGGGACTTCTTCAATTCACCCCTCCACTTT | CASSSLTGDFFNSPLHF
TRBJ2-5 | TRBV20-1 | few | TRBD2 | TGCAGTGCCACCCAACCCACTAGCGGGACTGGAAAGACCCAGTACTTC | CSATQPTSGTGKTQYF
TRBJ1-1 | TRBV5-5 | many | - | TGTGCCAGCAGCTTGCCCCGGACCGCTGAAGCTTTCTTT | CASSLPRTAEAFF
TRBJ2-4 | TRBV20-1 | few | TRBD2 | TGCAGTGCTAGATCCTTTCGAGCGGGAGAGGGGGTAGCCAAAAACATTCAGTACTTC | CSARSFRAGEGVAKNIQYF
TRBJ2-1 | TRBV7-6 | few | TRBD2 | TGTGCCAGCAGCCCCACTAGCGGGAGGGCCCGTGAGCAGTTCTTC | CASSPTSGRAREQFF
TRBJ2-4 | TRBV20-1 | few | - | TGCAGTGCTAGGGGGACGGGAGCACGCAAAAACATTCAGTACTTC | CSARGTGARKNIQYF
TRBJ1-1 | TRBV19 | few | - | TGTGCCAGTACCCCTTGGGATGGGGTCACTGAAGCTTTCTTT | CASTPWDGVTEAFF
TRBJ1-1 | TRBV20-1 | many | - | TGCAGTGCTAGAGATAGGCAGGAAGCTTTCTTT | CSARDRQEAFF
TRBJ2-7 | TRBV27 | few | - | TGTGCCAGTCCCAATCGAGCAGGGAACCGGGAGCAGTACTTC | CASPNRAGNREQYF
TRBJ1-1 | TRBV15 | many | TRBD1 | TGTGCCACCAGCAGAGGTGGACAGGGGGCTGGTGAAGCTTTCTTT | CATSRGGQGAGEAFF
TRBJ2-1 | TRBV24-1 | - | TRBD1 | TGTGCCACCAGTGACCCGACAGGGTTTGCGCAGTTCTTC | CATSDPTGFAQFF
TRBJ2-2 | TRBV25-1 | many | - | TGTGCCAGCAGTGAGGTATTGGGCGGGGAGCTGTTTTTT | CASSEVLGGELFF
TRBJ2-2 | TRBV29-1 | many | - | TGCAGCGTCCTGGGCCCCAAAGGGTCGGCCGGGGAGCTGTTTTTT | CSVLGPKGSAGELFF
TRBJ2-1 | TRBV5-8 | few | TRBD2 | TGTGCCAGCAGCTTGGGAGACGCTGGCCTGGGACTAGCGGGAGGCGGTGAGCAGTTCTTC | CASSLGDAGLGLAGGGEQFF